The sequence of this TCR beta chain was determined in a study of OX40 agonist ivuxolimab in advanced cancers. At the level of the study: Of the patients, three showed partial responses, one with hepatocellular carcinoma and two with cutaneous melanoma.

The germline V gene has CDR1 MNHNS and CDR2 SASEGT. With 7 bases removed from V and 6 bases from J, the gap between germline ends came to 9 bases. The CDR3 runs to 11 residues. TCRdb keeps only in-frame clones here, not all; method: immunoSEQ multiplex PCR. This sample yields approximately 160,000 clones, of which approximately 94% are seen a single time; approximately 0.32% belongs to the top ten. This clone was observed once. The chain employs TRBV6-1 and TRBJ1-1; D call uncertain. The specimen was CD4+ or CD8+ T cells sorted from blood, collected in a trial of the OX40 agonist ivuxolimab. The receptor was isolated from an adult with an advanced solid tumor such as melanoma, head and neck, liver or kidney cancer. The CDR3 DNA sequence: TGTGCCAGCACCGCAACGCCTGAAGCTTTCTTT. It specifies CASTATPEAFF.